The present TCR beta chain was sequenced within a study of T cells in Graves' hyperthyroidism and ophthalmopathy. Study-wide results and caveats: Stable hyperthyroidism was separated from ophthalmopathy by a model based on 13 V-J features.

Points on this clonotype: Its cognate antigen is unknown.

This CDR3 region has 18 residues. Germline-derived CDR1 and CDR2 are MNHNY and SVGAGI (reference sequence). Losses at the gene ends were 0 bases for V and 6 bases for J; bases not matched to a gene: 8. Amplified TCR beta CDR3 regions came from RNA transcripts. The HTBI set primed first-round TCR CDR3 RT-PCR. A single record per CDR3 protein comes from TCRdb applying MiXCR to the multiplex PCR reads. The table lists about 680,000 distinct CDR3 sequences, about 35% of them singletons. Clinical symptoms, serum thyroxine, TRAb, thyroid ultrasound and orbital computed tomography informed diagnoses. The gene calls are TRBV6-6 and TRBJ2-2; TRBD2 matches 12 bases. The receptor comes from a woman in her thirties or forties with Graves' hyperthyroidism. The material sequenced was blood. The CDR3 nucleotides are TGTGCCAGCAGTTACTCGAACCCGCTAGCGGGAGGGTCCGGGGAGCTGTTTTTT. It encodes CASSYSNPLAGGSGELFF.